This T cell receptor (beta chain) came from a study of blood T cells in healthy people across ages. General study findings and limits: Getting older went along with TCR beta diversity per million T cells dropping roughly linearly.

Notes on this clonotype: What it recognizes is unknown.

From germline, CDR1 is MGHDK and CDR2 SYGVNS. CDR3 length: 14 residues. The authors ran a second PCR of about 6 to 12 cycles using a sample-barcoded 5' primer and a J-beta primer mix. TCRdb itself ran the 5' RACE reads through MiXCR, one entry per CDR3 protein. The repertoire holds approximately 800,000 distinct CDR3 sequences, with about 53% as singletons. Each sample had at least 6.5 million PBMCs isolated. The sample consisted of blood. The clonotype comes from a man aged 80 or over in good health. This chain links TRBV25-1 with TRBJ2-4, with a possible D match to TRBD2 (6 bases). The DNA matches TRBJ2-5 better at its end, which makes the J call doubtful. CDR3 protein: CASSPPGAPETQYF. The CDR3 DNA is TGTGCCAGCAGCCCACCGGGAGCCCCGGAGACCCAGTACTTC.